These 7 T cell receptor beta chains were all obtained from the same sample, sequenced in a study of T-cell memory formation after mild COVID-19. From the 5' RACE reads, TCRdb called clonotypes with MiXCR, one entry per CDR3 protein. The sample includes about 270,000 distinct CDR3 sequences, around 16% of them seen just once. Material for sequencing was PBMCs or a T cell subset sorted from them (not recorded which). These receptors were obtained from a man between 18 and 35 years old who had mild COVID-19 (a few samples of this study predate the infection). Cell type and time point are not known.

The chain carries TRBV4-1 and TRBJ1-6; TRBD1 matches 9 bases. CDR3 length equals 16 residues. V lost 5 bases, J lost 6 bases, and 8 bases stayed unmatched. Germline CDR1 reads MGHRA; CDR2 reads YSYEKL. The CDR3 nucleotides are TGCGCCAGCAGCGCCCGGGACAGGGTGTCTAATTCACCCCTCCACTTT. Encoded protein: CASSARDRVSNSPLHF.

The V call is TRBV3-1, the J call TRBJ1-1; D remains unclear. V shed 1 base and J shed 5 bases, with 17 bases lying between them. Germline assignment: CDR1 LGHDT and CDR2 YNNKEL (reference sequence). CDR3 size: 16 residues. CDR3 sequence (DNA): TGTGCCAGCAGCCAAGCGATTCCCCCTACGTGGACTGAAGCTTTCTTT. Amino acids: CASSQAIPPTWTEAFF.

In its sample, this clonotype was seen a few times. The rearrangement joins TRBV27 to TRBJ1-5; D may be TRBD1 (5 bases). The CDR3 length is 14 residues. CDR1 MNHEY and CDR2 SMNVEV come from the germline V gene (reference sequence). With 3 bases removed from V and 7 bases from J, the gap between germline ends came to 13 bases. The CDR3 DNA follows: TGTGCCAGCAGTTTTCAGGGCCCAACCCAGCCCCAGCATTTT. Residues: CASSFQGPTQPQHF.

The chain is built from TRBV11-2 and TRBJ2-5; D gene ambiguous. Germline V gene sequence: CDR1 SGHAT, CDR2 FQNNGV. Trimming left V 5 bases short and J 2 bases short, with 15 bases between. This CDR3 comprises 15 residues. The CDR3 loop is CASSRSGRLQETQYF. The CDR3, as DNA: TGTGCCAGCAGCCGAAGTGGCAGGTTGCAAGAGACCCAGTACTTC.

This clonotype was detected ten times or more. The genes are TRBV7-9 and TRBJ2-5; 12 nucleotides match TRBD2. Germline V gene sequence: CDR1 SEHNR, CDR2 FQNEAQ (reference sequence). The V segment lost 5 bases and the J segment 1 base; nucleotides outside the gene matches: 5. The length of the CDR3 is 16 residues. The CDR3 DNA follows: TGTGCCAGCAGCCAGGGACTAGCGGGCCTCCAAGAGACCCAGTACTTC. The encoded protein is CASSQGLAGLQETQYF.

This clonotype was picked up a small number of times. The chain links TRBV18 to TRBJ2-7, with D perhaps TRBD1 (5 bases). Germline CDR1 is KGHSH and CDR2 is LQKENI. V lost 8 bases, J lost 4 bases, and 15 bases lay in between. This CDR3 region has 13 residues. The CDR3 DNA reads TGTGCCAGCCTCAGGGAAGGTGGGTACGAGCAGTACTTC. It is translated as CASLREGGYEQYF. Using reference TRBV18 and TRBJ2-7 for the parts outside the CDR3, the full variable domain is NAGVMQNPRHLVRRRGQEARLRCSPMKGHSHVYWYRQLPEEGLKFMVYLQKENIIDESGMPKERFSAEFPKEGPSILRIQQVVRGDSAAYFCASLREGGYEQYFGPGTRLTVT.

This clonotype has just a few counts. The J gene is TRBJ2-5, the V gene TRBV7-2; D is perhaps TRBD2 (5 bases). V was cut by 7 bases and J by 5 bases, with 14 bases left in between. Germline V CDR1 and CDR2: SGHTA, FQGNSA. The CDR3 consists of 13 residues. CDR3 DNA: TGTGCCAGCAAAACTAGTCAACAGGAGACCCAGTACTTC. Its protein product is CASKTSQQETQYF.